This T cell receptor beta chain was identified in a study of PD-L1 blockade in urothelial cancer. The wider study: Prior regimens of chemotherapy numbered 0 to 3 per patient. Peripheral blood specimens exhibited a median yield of 141,255 T cells.

CDR1 is LNHDA, CDR2 SQIVND, per germline (reference sequence). The CDR3 is 13 residues long. The germline V and J ends were trimmed by 6 bases and 2 bases, with 9 bases remaining between them. A single count supports this clone. Each PCR received spiked synthetic TCR analog templates. Data came from immunoSEQ multiplex PCR; TCRdb stores just in-frame clones and leaves some out. Of approximately 100,000 clones listed, under 85% are singletons. The chain recombines TRBV19 with TRBJ2-3, with D tentatively TRBD2 (6 bases). The specimen comprised PBMCs, sampled around atezolizumab (anti-PD-L1) treatment. The sequence derives from a man between 45 and 60 years old with urothelial cancer. CDR3 in amino acids: CASRRDSTDTQYF. The CDR3 nucleotides are TGTGCCAGTAGACGGGACTCCACAGATACGCAGTATTTT.